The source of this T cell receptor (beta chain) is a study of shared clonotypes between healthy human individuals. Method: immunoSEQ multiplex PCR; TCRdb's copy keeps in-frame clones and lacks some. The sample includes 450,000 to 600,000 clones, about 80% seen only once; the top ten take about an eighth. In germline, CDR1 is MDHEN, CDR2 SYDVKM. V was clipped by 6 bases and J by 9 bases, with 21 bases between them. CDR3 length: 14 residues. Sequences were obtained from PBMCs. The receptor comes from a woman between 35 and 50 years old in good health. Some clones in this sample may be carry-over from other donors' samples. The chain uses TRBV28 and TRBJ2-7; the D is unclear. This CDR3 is CASSVIGRTTTQYF. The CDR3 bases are TGTGCCAGCAGCGTGATCGGGCGGACGACGACGCAGTACTTC.